What follows describes a single T cell receptor beta chain. The assay was immunoSEQ multiplex PCR, and TCRdb's table has in-frame clones only and misses some. Of around 660 clones in the sample, 60% to 80% were seen once. These data originate in a study of somatic mutations in cytotoxic T cells in rheumatoid arthritis. Trimming at V came to 3 bases and at J to 5 bases, leaving 0 bases not matched to a gene. CDR1 is KGHSH, CDR2 LQKENI, per germline. The CDR3 contains 14 residues. The TCR originated in a man aged 65 to 79 with rheumatoid arthritis. The specimen was synovial fluid. The chain combines TRBV18 with TRBJ1-6; 8 nucleotides agree with TRBD1. CDR3 DNA sequence: TGTGCCAGCTCACCGGACAGGGATAATTCACCCCTCCACTTT. Amino acids: CASSPDRDNSPLHF.